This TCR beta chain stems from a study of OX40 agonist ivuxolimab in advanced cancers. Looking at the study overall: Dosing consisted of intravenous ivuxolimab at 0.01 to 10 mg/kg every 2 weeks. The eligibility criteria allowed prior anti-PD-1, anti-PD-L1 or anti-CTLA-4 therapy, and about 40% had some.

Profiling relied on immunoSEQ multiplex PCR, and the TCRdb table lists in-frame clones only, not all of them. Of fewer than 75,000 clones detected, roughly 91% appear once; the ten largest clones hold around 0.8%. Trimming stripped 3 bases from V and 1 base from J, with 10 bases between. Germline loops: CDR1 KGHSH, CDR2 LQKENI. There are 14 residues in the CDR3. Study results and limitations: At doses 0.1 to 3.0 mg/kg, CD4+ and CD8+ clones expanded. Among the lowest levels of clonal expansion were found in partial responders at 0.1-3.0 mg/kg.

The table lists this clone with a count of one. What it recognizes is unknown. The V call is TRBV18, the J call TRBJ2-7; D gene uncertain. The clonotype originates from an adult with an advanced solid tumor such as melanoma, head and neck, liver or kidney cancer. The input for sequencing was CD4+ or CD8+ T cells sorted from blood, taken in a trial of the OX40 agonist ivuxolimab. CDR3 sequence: CASSPLPESYEQYF. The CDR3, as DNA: TGTGCCAGCTCACCTTTGCCCGAATCCTACGAGCAGTACTTC.